What follows describes a single T cell receptor (beta chain). The antigen is not known. This record comes from a study of monozygotic twins with inflammatory bowel disease. From the 5' RACE reads, TCRdb lists one entry per CDR3 protein and no DNA. In all, the sample yields 90,000 to 110,000 distinct CDR3 sequences. Study findings and constraints: Relative to healthy twins, IBD patients had fewer clonotypes in common with others, a gap that was especially apparent with disease activity. No distinction between different T cell subtypes was possible. By inverse Simpson index, TCRbeta diversity was lower in IBD patients than in healthy co-twins.

CDR3 size: 15 residues. The V gene's germline CDR1 is MNHEY and CDR2 SMNVEV (reference sequence). This TCR derives from a human donor with ulcerative colitis or Crohn's disease, or a healthy co-twin of an affected twin (not recorded which). This chain joins TRBV27 and TRBJ2-3; the TRBD2 assignment by TCRdb is unverifiable without DNA. The material sequenced was blood. The CDR3 here is CASRPGTMNTDTQYF.